These 17 T cell receptor beta chains were all obtained from the same sample, sequenced in a study of blood T cell repertoires in COVID-19 (dated by TCRdb to the early 2020s). The method was the immunoSEQ multiplex PCR assay. TCRdb mirrors the immuneACCESS table, restricted to in-frame sequences. Some clones are absent from its copies; in checked studies, under half trace to an unresolved V gene, and the reason for the others is unknown. The table for this sample lists about half a million clones; 89% of them were counted only once. The top ten clones comprise roughly 1% of the sample. Sequenced sample: peripheral blood. These receptor sequences come from a man between 18 and 35 years old with COVID-19, enrolled during active disease.

This chain connects TRBV6-1 to TRBJ1-5, with unresolved D. The germline CDR1 and CDR2 sequences are MNHNS and SASEGT. V was pared by 2 bases and J by 0 bases, with 11 bases between. CDR3 length: 16 amino acids. CDR3 sequence (DNA): TGTGCCAGCAGTGAACGTGAGACACTTAGCAATCAGCCCCAGCATTTT. Encoded protein: CASSERETLSNQPQHF.

The chain links TRBV12-3 or TRBV12-4 to TRBJ1-2; D gene unclear. The CDR3 extends over 12 amino acids. Trimming removed 6 bases from V and 8 bases from J, with 13 bases in between. The DNA for the CDR3 is TGTGCCAGCAGCGAACGAGGGTGGGGCTACACCTTC. It is translated as CASSERGWGYTF.

This sequence joins TRBV7-8 and TRBJ1-3; D call uncertain. The V end lost 5 bases, the J end lost 4 bases, and 9 bases lay between the germline ends. This CDR3 region has 13 residues. Germline V gene sequence: CDR1 SGHVS, CDR2 FQNEAQ. In nucleotides, the CDR3 is TGTGCCAGCAGCGTAGATATGGGAAACACCATATATTTT. This encodes CASSVDMGNTIYF.

This clone has more than one count but fewer than ten. The J gene is TRBJ1-3, the V gene TRBV5-1, with D unresolved. CDR1 is SGHRS, CDR2 YFSETQ, per germline. Trimming removed 0 bases from V and 2 bases from J, with 6 bases in between. CDR3 length: 14 residues. CDR3 nucleotide sequence: TGCGCCAGCAGCTTGGAGGCGGCTGGAAACACCATATATTTT. Protein: CASSLEAAGNTIYF.

This clone was recorded once. The rearrangement links TRBV24-1 to TRBJ2-3, with D possibly being TRBD2 (5 bases). V shed 12 bases and J shed 8 bases, with 20 bases lying between them. The CDR3 runs 13 residues. Germline lookup yields CDR1 KGHDR and CDR2 SFDVKD. CDR3 nucleotide sequence: TGTGCCGTCTGGCTGGGATACGAGGGTACGCAGTATTTT. It yields the protein CAVWLGYEGTQYF.

V is TRBV12-3 or TRBV12-4 and J is TRBJ1-1, with a possible D match to TRBD1 (5 bases). Trimming left V 5 bases short and J 1 base short, with 8 bases between. There are 13 residues in the CDR3. The DNA for the CDR3 is TGTGCCAGCAGTCACCAGGGGAACACTGAAGCTTTCTTT. This sequence encodes CASSHQGNTEAFF.

CDR3 bases: TGTGCCAGCAGTCTCCAGGGGACAGCAGTCGATACGCAGTATTTT. This gives the protein CASSLQGTAVDTQYF. The rearrangement joins TRBV6-4 to TRBJ2-3, with 7 bases matching TRBD1. After removal of 5 bases from V and 6 bases from J, the junction contained 11 bases not matched to a gene. Germline lookup yields CDR1 MRHNA and CDR2 SNTAGT. The CDR3 spans 15 residues.

The chain joins TRBV9 to TRBJ2-1; 9 bases are shared with TRBD2. V was pared by 3 bases and J by 6 bases, with 7 bases of the junction left unmatched. Looked up from germline, CDR1 is SGDLS and CDR2 is YYNGEE. The CDR3 covers 15 residues. CDR3 DNA sequence: TGTGCCAGCAGCGGCGGGATAGCGGGGGTCAATGAGCAGTTCTTC. Translating gives CASSGGIAGVNEQFF.

The chain is built from TRBV10-3 and TRBJ1-5; possibly TRBD1 for D (5 bases). Germline V gene lookup returns CDR1 ENHRY and CDR2 SYGVKD. The germline V and J ends were trimmed by 2 bases and 3 bases, with 11 bases remaining between them. This CDR3 spans 15 amino acids. The CDR3 loop reads CAISERQIANQPQHF. Written as DNA, the CDR3 is TGTGCCATCAGTGAGAGACAGATTGCCAATCAGCCCCAGCATTTT.

The chain links TRBV14 to TRBJ2-5, with 7 nucleotides matching TRBD2. Germline lookup yields CDR1 SGHDN and CDR2 FVKESK. This CDR3 region has 15 residues. Losses at the gene ends were 4 bases for V and 5 bases for J; bases not matched to a gene: 10. The CDR3 sequence is CASSRLGPAGETQYF. DNA of the CDR3: TGTGCCAGCAGCCGCCTGGGACCAGCGGGGGAGACCCAGTACTTC.

J is TRBJ2-2 and V is TRBV6-5; 8 bases are shared with TRBD2. The CDR3 is 14 amino acids. CDR1 and CDR2 (germline): MNHEY, SVGAGI. The V gene end was trimmed by 8 bases and the J gene end by 4 bases; junction bases not matched to a gene: 6. The CDR3, as DNA: TGTGCCAGCTCCTGGACTAGCCTCACCGGGGAGCTGTTTTTT. Protein product: CASSWTSLTGELFF.

The chain joins TRBV10-2 to TRBJ2-2; D gene unclear. CDR1 and CDR2 from the germline V gene are WSHSY and SAAADI. The CDR3 runs 12 residues. Trimming left V 6 bases short and J 5 bases short, with 7 bases between. The CDR3 spells CASRTGTGELFF. CDR3 nucleotide sequence: TGCGCCAGCAGGACGGGTACCGGGGAGCTGTTTTTT.

The V gene is TRBV5-1, the J gene TRBJ2-5; 8 positions agree with TRBD1. Germline V CDR1 and CDR2: SGHRS, YFSETQ. The CDR3 covers 14 residues. V gave up 1 base and J gave up 4 bases; unmatched junction bases: 3. CDR3: CASSLLGTGETQYF. The CDR3 coding sequence is TGCGCCAGCAGCTTGCTAGGGACAGGAGAGACCCAGTACTTC. The variable domain in full, with the rest retrieved from reference TRBV5-1 and TRBJ2-5, is KAGVTQTPRYLIKTRGQQVTLSCSPISGHRSVSWYQQTPGQGLQFLFEYFSETQRNKGNFPGRFSGRQFSNSRSEMNVSTLELGDSALYLCASSLLGTGETQYFGPGTRLLVL.

The rearrangement uses TRBV4-1 and TRBJ2-7; 7 bases match TRBD2. The CDR3 covers 16 residues. With 4 bases clipped from V and 4 bases from J, the junction kept 13 bases outside the gene matches. The germline gives CDR1 MGHRA, CDR2 YSYEKL. The CDR3, as DNA: TGCGCCAGCAGCCCCCAAGGGATCCGCGGGGGTTACGAGCAGTACTTC. Protein sequence: CASSPQGIRGGYEQYF.

This clone was seen a handful of times. The CDR3 sequence: CAGPFTDTQYF. The CDR3 DNA sequence: TGTGCCGGGCCTTTCACAGATACGCAGTATTTT. The rearrangement links TRBV9 to TRBJ2-3; D is uncertain. Germline values: CDR1 SGDLS, CDR2 YYNGEE. This CDR3 contains 11 residues. V shed 10 bases and J shed 2 bases, with 8 bases lying between them.

The chain is built from TRBV6-5 and TRBJ1-2; 7 positions agree with TRBD1. Trimming at V came to 7 bases and at J to 1 base, leaving 9 bases not matched to a gene. This CDR3 is 15 amino acids long. CDR1 is MNHEY, CDR2 SVGAGI, per germline. This CDR3 reads CASKPGQRHNYGYTF. The DNA of the CDR3 is TGTGCCAGCAAACCGGGACAGCGACATAACTATGGCTACACCTTC.

V is TRBV7-9 and J is TRBJ1-4; 9 positions agree with TRBD1. The CDR3 consists of 15 residues. The V gene's germline CDR1 is SEHNR and CDR2 FQNEAQ (reference sequence). After removal of 0 bases from V and 10 bases from J, the junction contained 6 bases not matched to a gene. CDR3 sequence reads: CASSLAQGAHVKLFF. CDR3 bases: TGTGCCAGCAGCTTAGCACAGGGGGCCCATGTAAAACTGTTTTTT.